This passage covers 4 T cell receptor beta chains from one sample sequenced in a study of blood T cell repertoires in COVID-19. Only in-frame clones appear in the TCRdb table, and some are missing; sequencing was by immunoSEQ multiplex PCR. There are about 86,000 clones in the sample; approximately 87% occur only once, and 1.1% lies in the top ten. Material: peripheral blood. The receptors here all came from a human donor in a cohort sampled during active COVID-19.

The chain employs TRBV10-1 and TRBJ2-1, with 8 bases fitting TRBD1. Germline assignment: CDR1 WNHNN and CDR2 SYGVQD (reference sequence). CDR3 length equals 12 residues. The trim removed 2 bases at V and 13 bases at J, leaving 4 bases unmatched. The CDR3 here is CASSETGGTQFF. CDR3 DNA: TGCGCCAGCAGTGAGACAGGGGGTACACAGTTCTTC.

The chain has TRBV7-9 and TRBJ2-7; D possibly corresponds to TRBD2 (5 bases). Trimming removed 2 bases from V and 0 bases from J, with 14 bases in between. This CDR3 region has 16 residues. Germline V gene data show CDR1 as SEHNR and CDR2 as FQNEAQ (reference sequence). The CDR3 loop is CASSLNGLGSSYEQYF. The DNA for the CDR3 is TGTGCCAGCAGCTTAAACGGACTGGGGAGCTCCTACGAGCAGTACTTC.

V is TRBV11-2 and J is TRBJ2-3, with TRBD2 matching 7 bases. CDR1 and CDR2 (germline): SGHAT, FQNNGV. Unmatched junction bases numbered 9, after V lost 5 bases and J lost 1 base. The CDR3 totals 16 residues. CDR3 region: CASSPQAAGRTDTQYF. CDR3 bases: TGTGCCAGCAGCCCCCAGGCAGCGGGGCGCACAGATACGCAGTATTTT.

The chain has TRBV28 and TRBJ1-4, with D possibly TRBD1 on 5 matching bases. The V and J ends lost 1 base and 11 bases respectively, with 14 bases between them. The CDR3 sequence is 14 residues long. Per germline, CDR1 MDHEN and CDR2 SYDVKM. The CDR3 nucleotides read TGTGCCAGCAGTTTATCAGGGAGGCTTGGGAAACTGTTTTTT. This sequence encodes CASSLSGRLGKLFF. Full variable domain (rest looked up from reference TRBV28 and TRBJ1-4): DVKVTQSSRYLVKRTGEKVFLECVQDMDHENMFWYRQDPGLGLRLIYFSYDVKMKEKGDIPEGYSVSREKKERFSLILESASTNQTSMYLCASSLSGRLGKLFFGSGTQLSVL.